The T cell receptor beta chain under discussion was sequenced for a study of T-cell reconstitution after alpha-beta-depleted transplantation in children. V lost 2 bases, J lost 0 bases, and 9 bases lay in between. The germline CDR1 and CDR2 sequences are SGHAT and FQNNGV. CDR3 length equals 15 residues. Overall study results and limits: T-cell counts and diversity were attributed mostly to newly produced T cells one year after transplant.

As it was prepared, the TCRbeta library received unique molecular identifiers. From the PCR reads, TCRdb called clonotypes with MiXCR, one entry per CDR3 protein. The repertoire holds 150,000 to 250,000 distinct CDR3 sequences, with roughly 6.3% as singletons. The table lists this clonotype with many counts. Its specificity is not known. The chain uses TRBV11-2 and TRBJ2-3, with unresolved D. Here the sequenced sample was PBMCs, taken before TCRalphabeta/CD19-depleted stem cell transplant. The clonotype comes from a girl less than two years old with combined immunodeficiency, due to receive a stem cell transplant. CDR3 DNA sequence: TGTGCCAGCAGCTTACCGCGTATTAGCACAGATACGCAGTATTTT. Its protein is CASSLPRISTDTQYF.